This is a list of T cell receptor beta chains from one sample in a study of blood T cells in healthy people across ages. TCRdb itself ran the 5' RACE reads through MiXCR, one entry per CDR3 protein. The table records 550,000 to 600,000 distinct CDR3 sequences, roughly a quarter of them present only once. Sequencing was carried out using blood. Receptor source: a woman in her 70s in good health. CDR3s include the opening cysteine and the closing phenylalanine or tryptophan. A D gene is named only where the DNA matches it firmly. The size of a clone is reported for some rows only, either as once, few or many, or as a class for expanded clones.

CDR3,DNA,D,length,J,size,V
CASSFVEGQPQHF,TGTGCCAGCAGTTTTGTGGAAGGTCAGCCCCAGCATTTT,.,13,TRBJ1-5,.,TRBV12-3/TRBV12-4
CASSEGTSGMWDNEQFF,TGTGCCAGCAGCGAAGGGACTAGCGGGATGTGGGACAATGAGCAGTTCTTC,TRBD2,17,TRBJ2-1,.,TRBV9
CASTVRLSYEQYF,TGTGCCAGCACCGTCCGGCTATCCTACGAGCAGTACTTC,.,13,TRBJ2-7,.,TRBV6-6
CASSNGQRNTEAFF,TGTGCCAGCAGCAACGGACAGAGGAACACTGAAGCTTTCTTT,.,14,TRBJ1-1,few,TRBV9
CAISVPGQAIRYTF,TGTGCCATCAGTGTCCCGGGACAGGCTATCCGCTACACCTTC,TRBD1,14,TRBJ1-2,few,TRBV10-3
CASRPTSGEPYEQYF,TGCGCCAGCAGGCCTACTAGCGGGGAGCCTTACGAGCAGTACTTC,TRBD2,15,TRBJ2-7,few,TRBV5-1
CASSRGTGRIEKLFF,TGTGCCAGCAGTCGAGGGACAGGGAGGATTGAAAAACTGTTTTTT,TRBD1,15,TRBJ1-4,.,TRBV6-5
CSARSGRYNEQFF,TGCAGTGCTAGATCGGGGCGGTACAATGAGCAGTTCTTC,.,13,TRBJ2-1,.,TRBV20-1
CASSYRGVVTGHMNTEAFF,TGTGCCAGCAGCTATCGGGGGGTGGTGACAGGTCACATGAACACTGAAGCTTTCTTT,.,19,TRBJ1-1,few,TRBV14
CASGLVRLAGGRGTDTQYF,TGTGCTAGTGGTTTGGTACGGCTAGCGGGAGGTCGAGGCACAGATACGCAGTATTTT,TRBD2,19,TRBJ2-3,.,TRBV12-5
CASSGDKGRNVRRETQYF,TGTGCCAGCAGCGGGGACAAGGGTCGAAATGTAAGGAGGGAGACCCAGTACTTC,.,18,TRBJ2-5,many,TRBV11-2
CASSQERRAVGETQYF,TGTGCCAGCAGCCAAGAACGTCGGGCAGTAGGGGAGACCCAGTACTTC,.,16,TRBJ2-5,few,TRBV3-1
CASSFQGTGTEAFF,TGCGCCAGCAGCTTCCAGGGAACCGGCACTGAAGCTTTCTTT,.,14,TRBJ1-1,few,TRBV5-1
CASSLAAGTGELFF,TGCGCCAGCAGCTTGGCCGCGGGCACCGGGGAGCTGTTTTTT,.,14,TRBJ2-2,few,TRBV5-1
CATSRDRTVNTEAFF,TGTGCCACCAGCAGAGATAGGACGGTGAACACTGAAGCTTTCTTT,.,15,TRBJ1-1,.,TRBV15
CASSIAGGPTDTQYF,TGTGCCAGCAGCATAGCGGGGGGCCCCACAGATACGCAGTATTTT,TRBD2,15,TRBJ2-3,.,TRBV9
CASTSGISYEQYF,TGTGCCAGCACCTCAGGGATTTCCTACGAGCAGTACTTC,.,13,TRBJ2-7,.,TRBV12-3/TRBV12-4
CASSSGQGEGGNQPQHF,TGTGCCAGCAGCTCCGGACAGGGGGAAGGGGGCAATCAGCCCCAGCATTTT,TRBD1,17,TRBJ1-5,.,TRBV7-9
CASSAHGGAGEQFF,TGTGCCAGCAGCGCCCACGGGGGGGCCGGAGAGCAGTTCTTC,TRBD2,14,TRBJ2-1,.,TRBV9
CASSTLGNTIYF,TGTGCCAGCAGTACGCTGGGAAACACCATATATTTT,.,12,TRBJ1-3,.,TRBV6-1
CASTPFMGDTEAFF,TGTGCCAGCACCCCTTTTATGGGGGACACTGAAGCTTTCTTT,.,14,TRBJ1-1,.,TRBV7-9
CASSLGTVVEAFF,TGTGCCAGCAGCTTAGGGACAGTTGTTGAAGCTTTCTTT,.,13,TRBJ1-1,.,TRBV13
CASSPRDRVNEKLFF,TGTGCCAGCAGCCCGCGAGACAGGGTAAATGAAAAACTGTTTTTT,TRBD1,15,TRBJ1-4,few,TRBV3-1
CASSEASGYRGYTF,TGTGCCAGCAGTGAAGCCTCAGGTTACCGTGGCTACACCTTC,.,14,TRBJ1-2,.,TRBV6-1
CASSTLYGEQFF,TGTGCCAGCTCAACCCTATACGGTGAGCAGTTCTTC,.,12,TRBJ2-1,few,TRBV18
CASSSRKGPNTDTQYF,TGTGCCAGCAGTTCAAGGAAAGGTCCAAACACAGATACGCAGTATTTT,.,16,TRBJ2-3,.,TRBV6-2/TRBV6-3
CSAPIGGTSTGELFF,TGCAGTGCTCCTATCGGGGGGACGAGCACCGGGGAGCTGTTTTTT,TRBD2,15,TRBJ2-2,.,TRBV20-1
CSARRLAGVNNEQFF,TGCAGTGCTAGAAGACTAGCGGGGGTAAACAATGAGCAGTTCTTC,TRBD2,15,TRBJ2-1,.,TRBV20-1
CASSPQTGFKYEQYF,TGTGCCAGCAGTCCTCAGACAGGATTTAAATACGAGCAGTACTTC,.,15,TRBJ2-7,many,TRBV27
CASSFRGHNYEQYF,TGTGCCAGCAGCTTTCGGGGACATAACTACGAGCAGTACTTC,.,14,TRBJ2-7,many,TRBV5-6
CASSIGGDIQYF,TGTGCCAGCAGCATCGGGGGGGACATTCAGTACTTC,TRBD2,12,TRBJ2-4,.,TRBV7-9